The clone carrying this T cell receptor (beta chain) came up a few times. Its cognate antigen is unknown. A much larger clone lies a single base off, so this may be a read error. Because the CDR3's place on the DNA is in doubt, the DNA is left out and the CDR3 is given as listed by TCRdb. These data originate in a study of T cell repertoires in cytomegalovirus infection. Study in general: Matching HLA type, along with CMV infection, was indicated by public TCR beta signatures. Study observations and caveats: The ex vivo response showed dominance by HLA-C-restricted CMV-specific TCR beta clonotypes. Summed frequency of public TCR beta families distinguished CMV carriers with the relevant HLA.

TCRdb re-analysed the reads in MiXCR, keeping a single row per CDR3 protein. The sample has approximately 500,000 distinct CDR3 sequences; approximately 15% are singletons. The CDR3 has 14 residues if both end residues are counted. Germline CDR1 and CDR2: SGHTA and FQGNSA. The sample consisted of CD8+ T cells from PBMCs. The source of this sequence is a human donor in good health (CMV status not recorded). Some clones in this sample may be carry-over from other donors' samples. The rearrangement joins TRBV7-2 to TRBJ2-1; TRBD2 was called by the table and not checked on the DNA. This CDR3 is CASTLAGGWYEQFF.